The 9 T cell receptor beta chains in this list originate from one sample, sequenced in a study of CD4+ T cells in melanoma. Assay: immunoSEQ multiplex PCR; the TCRdb copy retains only in-frame clones and omits some. The sample records more than 110,000 clones, around 90% being singletons. These receptor sequences come from a human donor with melanoma.

J is TRBJ2-3 and V is TRBV27; D remains unclear. Germline CDR1 and CDR2: MNHEY and SMNVEV (reference sequence). Trimming left V 6 bases short and J 3 bases short, with 16 bases between. This CDR3 is 15 amino acids long. The CDR3 protein is CASRHSWESTDTQYF. Written as DNA, the CDR3 is TGTGCCAGCAGACACAGCTGGGAATCTACAGATACGCAGTATTTT.

The chain employs TRBV2 and TRBJ1-3, with 7 nucleotides matching TRBD1. CDR1 SNHLY and CDR2 FYNNEI come from the germline V gene. The CDR3 covers 13 residues. After removal of 4 bases from V and 7 bases from J, the junction contained 4 bases not matched to a gene. This CDR3 is CASSVDRANTIYF. In DNA, the CDR3 is TGTGCCAGCAGTGTCGACAGGGCCAACACCATATATTTT.

The DNA for the CDR3 is TGTGCCAGCAGCCCCCTTGGTGGGACAGGGAACCCACCCCTCCACTTT. Amino acid sequence: CASSPLGGTGNPPLHF. The chain combines TRBV4-2 with TRBJ1-6, with 9 bases matching TRBD1. The CDR3 length is 16 residues. V lost 4 bases and J lost 11; bases outside the gene matches: 12. Germline V gene lookup returns CDR1 LGHNA and CDR2 YNFKEQ.

V is TRBV27 and J is TRBJ1-1; D is unclear. Germline V gene data show CDR1 as MNHEY and CDR2 as SMNVEV (reference sequence). V was pared by 0 bases and J by 2 bases, with 10 bases between. The CDR3 sequence is 15 residues long. The CDR3 sequence is CASSLSAQLNTEAFF. In nucleotides, the CDR3 is TGTGCCAGCAGTTTATCGGCACAGTTAAACACTGAAGCTTTCTTT.

Comment on this clone: The sample contains more than one DNA sequence encoding this CDR3. The chain's CDR3 is CASSLGGSGANVLTF. The CDR3 DNA reads as TGTGCCAGCAGCTTAGGAGGGTCTGGGGCCAACGTCCTGACTTTC. This chain joins TRBV7-3 and TRBJ2-6; weak D call: TRBD2 (6 bases). V was clipped by 2 bases and J by 1 base, with 6 bases between them. The CDR3 length is 15 residues. The V gene's germline CDR1 is SGHTA and CDR2 FQGTGA.

The chain's CDR3 is CASSPPGTTGELFF. CDR3 bases: TGTGCCAGTAGTCCACCGGGAACGACCGGGGAGCTGTTTTTT. The V and J genes are TRBV19 and TRBJ2-2; possibly TRBD2 for D (5 bases). CDR1 is LNHDA and CDR2 is SQIVND in the germline V gene (reference sequence). This CDR3 region has 14 residues. Deletions cut 5 bases from V and 5 bases from J, with 12 bases between.

This chain connects TRBV13 to TRBJ2-5; perhaps TRBD2 as D (6 bases). V was pared by 5 bases and J by 4 bases, with 14 bases between. The CDR3 covers 14 residues. Germline CDR1 is PRHDT and CDR2 is FYEKMQ (reference sequence). The CDR3 DNA sequence: TGTGCCAGCAGCGACCGAAAGGGAGGAGAGACCCAGTACTTC. This encodes CASSDRKGGETQYF.

This clone has only one observation. The rearrangement links TRBV11-2 to TRBJ2-5; a weak D match, TRBD2 (5 bases). This CDR3 comprises 14 residues. V was cut by 1 base and J by 2 bases, with 8 bases left in between. Germline CDR1 reads SGHAT; CDR2 reads FQNNGV. The CDR3 loop is CASSLGLQQETQYF. CDR3 DNA: TGTGCCAGCAGCTTAGGACTACAACAAGAGACCCAGTACTTC.

The chain recombines TRBV4-1 with TRBJ2-1; D possibly corresponds to TRBD2 (6 bases). The germline V gene encodes CDR1 MGHRA and CDR2 YSYEKL. The germline V and J ends were trimmed by 0 bases and 4 bases, with 16 bases remaining between them. This CDR3 has 17 amino acids. DNA for the CDR3: TGCGCCAGCAGCCAAGATAGGAGGGCCCAGCTTTACAATGAGCAGTTCTTC. Residues: CASSQDRRAQLYNEQFF.